This entry lists 16 T cell receptor beta chains sequenced from one sample in a study of blood T cell repertoires in COVID-19. Repertoires were generated with immunoSEQ multiplex PCR, while TCRdb's copy carries only in-frame clones and drops some. The data hold 110,000 or so clones, with around 80% observed a single time. Source material: peripheral blood. The receptors stem from a man aged 65 to 85 with acute or convalescent COVID-19.

V and J are TRBV30 and TRBJ1-2; D gene ambiguous. Germline V gene sequence: CDR1 GTSNPN, CDR2 SVGIG (reference sequence). With 4 bases removed from V and 6 bases from J, the gap between germline ends came to 12 bases. The CDR3 is 12 residues long. CDR3 residues: CAWTMGRNGYTF. The CDR3, as DNA: TGTGCCTGGACCATGGGCCGAAATGGCTACACCTTC.

The rearrangement uses TRBV6-2 or TRBV6-3 and TRBJ2-3, with 9 nucleotides matching TRBD2. The CDR3 runs 17 residues. Germline V gene lookup returns CDR1 MNHEY and CDR2 SVGEGT. The ends lost 3 bases at V and 1 base at J; junction bases unmatched: 8. In DNA form, the CDR3 reads TGTGCCAGCAGTTATTGGGCTAGCGGGGACGGCACAGATACGCAGTATTTT. This sequence encodes CASSYWASGDGTDTQYF.

The chain couples TRBV28 to TRBJ1-4, with 7 bases that match TRBD1. CDR3 length equals 14 residues. The V gene's germline CDR1 is MDHEN and CDR2 SYDVKM. Losses at the gene ends were 6 bases for V and 10 bases for J; bases not matched to a gene: 11. The CDR3 bases are TGTGCCAGCAGATTAGGGACAGTGACTGGAAAACTGTTTTTT. Translation: CASRLGTVTGKLFF.

The V call is TRBV18, the J call TRBJ1-6; D gene ambiguous. This CDR3 comprises 13 residues. Per the germline V gene, CDR1 is KGHSH and CDR2 is LQKENI. Deletions cut 3 bases from V and 5 bases from J, with 5 bases between. CDR3 sequence reads: CASSPGDNSPLHF. The CDR3 DNA is TGTGCCAGCTCACCGGGAGATAATTCACCCCTCCACTTT.

The chain joins TRBV6-2 or TRBV6-3 to TRBJ2-7; 11 bases agree with TRBD1. The CDR3 length is 15 residues. Germline CDR1 and CDR2: MNHEY and SVGEGT. J lost 5 bases, V lost 5 bases, and 8 bases had no gene match. The CDR3: CASSPRTGGRDEQYF. As DNA, the CDR3 is TGTGCCAGCAGTCCCAGGACAGGGGGCAGGGACGAGCAGTACTTC.

This clone was picked up one time. The chain uses TRBV6-2 or TRBV6-3 and TRBJ2-7; the match to TRBD1 covers 7 bases. V lost 4 bases, J lost 5 bases, and 11 bases stayed unmatched. The germline V gene encodes CDR1 MNHEY and CDR2 SVGEGT. This CDR3 is 15 amino acids long. CDR3 coding DNA: TGTGCCAGCAGTTCCATCGACAGGGCTCCCCACGAGCAGTACTTC. Translation: CASSSIDRAPHEQYF.

The chain joins TRBV6-5 to TRBJ2-7; D is perhaps TRBD2 (6 bases). Between the trimmed V and J ends, which lost 2 bases and 1 base, there was a span of 15 bases. CDR3 length: 16 amino acids. The germline V gene has CDR1 MNHEY and CDR2 SVGAGI. CDR3 loop: CASSYHPLAESYEQYF. The CDR3 nucleotides read TGTGCCAGCAGTTACCATCCTTTAGCGGAATCCTACGAGCAGTACTTC.

The chain is built from TRBV28 and TRBJ1-5; D is unclear. The ends were cut back, 5 bases at V and 5 bases at J, with 7 bases in the middle. Germline lookup yields CDR1 MDHEN and CDR2 SYDVKM. The length of the CDR3 is 12 residues. The CDR3 loop reads CASSPQDQPQHF. Here the CDR3 DNA reads TGTGCCAGCAGTCCACAAGATCAGCCCCAGCATTTT.

This chain uses TRBV12-5 with TRBJ2-2; D is perhaps TRBD1 (6 bases). Per germline, CDR1 LGHNT and CDR2 FRNRAP. The CDR3 totals 19 residues. The germline V and J ends were trimmed by 4 bases and 0 bases, with 21 bases remaining between them. The CDR3 here is CASGSTRSNRDANTGELFF. The CDR3 DNA is TGTGCTAGTGGTTCAACTCGTAGTAACAGGGACGCGAACACCGGGGAGCTGTTTTTT.

The J gene is TRBJ1-2, the V gene TRBV5-6; D is possibly TRBD1 (6 bases). CDR3 size: 14 residues. Trimming left V 2 bases short and J 4 bases short, with 12 bases between. Germline V gene lookup returns CDR1 SGHDT and CDR2 YYEEEE. CDR3 nucleotide sequence: TGTGCCAGCAGCTTCCGGACAGCCGTCTATGGCTACACCTTC. It yields the protein CASSFRTAVYGYTF.

The chain recombines TRBV12-5 with TRBJ2-1, with TRBD2 as a possible D gene (6 bases). This CDR3 is 13 amino acids long. Trimming left V 2 bases short and J 6 bases short, with 8 bases between. The V gene's germline CDR1 is LGHNT and CDR2 FRNRAP. Here the CDR3 DNA reads TGTGCTAGTGGTTTGCGCGGGGTCAATGAGCAGTTCTTC. Translated: CASGLRGVNEQFF.

This clone has more than one count but fewer than ten. The rearrangement uses TRBV5-1 and TRBJ1-2; D unresolved. V lost 5 bases, J lost 4 bases, and 12 bases lay in between. Germline lookup yields CDR1 SGHRS and CDR2 YFSETQ. CDR3 length: 13 amino acids. The CDR3 spells CASRSLTGYGYTF. Here the CDR3 DNA reads TGCGCCAGCAGGAGTCTAACGGGCTATGGCTACACCTTC.

V usage is TRBV5-5 and J usage is TRBJ2-5; TRBD2 might be the D (5 bases). Trimming removed 6 bases at V and 2 bases at J, with 17 bases between. The germline V gene has CDR1 SGHKS and CDR2 YYEKEE (reference sequence). This CDR3 has 15 residues. CDR3 region: CASTLGSSRQETQYF. The DNA for the CDR3 is TGTGCCAGCACCCTGGGGTCTAGCCGGCAAGAGACCCAGTACTTC.

The V gene is TRBV4-3, the J gene TRBJ2-7; 12 bases fit TRBD2. The germline CDR1 and CDR2 sequences are LGHNA and YSLEER. The J segment lost 2 bases and the V segment lost 1 base, leaving 3 bases of the junction unmatched. The CDR3 sequence is 16 residues long. CDR3: CASSQVLAGGPYEQYF. In DNA, the CDR3 is TGCGCCAGCAGCCAAGTACTAGCGGGGGGACCCTACGAGCAGTACTTC.

This clone was observed a handful of times. This rearrangement joins TRBV7-9 to TRBJ2-1; the D gene is possibly TRBD2 (6 bases). Germline V gene lookup returns CDR1 SEHNR and CDR2 FQNEAQ (reference sequence). CDR3 size: 15 residues. Trimming removed 5 bases from V and 4 bases from J, with 15 bases in between. DNA for the CDR3: TGTGCCAGCAGCCCCAGGTCTAGCGCGTACAATGAGCAGTTCTTC. Its protein is CASSPRSSAYNEQFF.

Many counts were recorded for this clone. V gene TRBV5-1 combines with J gene TRBJ2-7, with 15 bases that match TRBD2. The V gene's germline CDR1 is SGHRS and CDR2 YFSETQ. CDR3 length: 20 amino acids. The V gene end was trimmed by 4 bases and the J gene end by 6 bases; junction bases not matched to a gene: 20. For the CDR3, the DNA is TGCGCCAGCAGCCCGAGCTACGGGACTAGCGGGAGGCTGCCCTATTCCGAGCAGTACTTC. Its translation is CASSPSYGTSGRLPYSEQYF.